Below, 29 T cell receptor beta chains from the same sample are listed, as sequenced in a study of cytomegalovirus exposure and HLA in healthy donors. PCR employed 60 Vbeta and 13 Jbeta primers. Sequencing was performed with immunoSEQ multiplex PCR; in TCRdb, only in-frame clones are kept and a portion is missing. The sample has roughly 120,000 clones, approximately 74% seen once. Sequences were obtained from PBMCs. The receptors stem from a woman aged 50 to 60 in good health and CMV-seropositive.

The rearrangement uses TRBV9 and TRBJ2-5; TRBD2 is a possible D gene (6 bases). This CDR3 is built from 14 residues. V was clipped by 4 bases and J by 5 bases, with 15 bases between them. Per germline, CDR1 SGDLS and CDR2 YYNGEE. CDR3 sequence reads: CASSPGGDTETQYF. The CDR3 coding sequence is TGTGCCAGCAGCCCAGGAGGGGATACGGAGACCCAGTACTTC.

The CDR3 here is CAWSVMVYGRGDTQYF. CDR3 DNA sequence: TGTGCCTGGAGTGTAATGGTTTACGGGAGGGGGGATACGCAGTATTTT. J is TRBJ2-3 and V is TRBV30, with 8 nucleotides matching TRBD2. The V and J ends lost 0 bases and 6 bases, in that order; junction bases with no gene match: 11. Germline V gene lookup returns CDR1 GTSNPN and CDR2 SVGIG (reference sequence). The CDR3 extends over 16 amino acids.

This clone is classed as medium-sized. The chain combines TRBV27 with TRBJ1-2; D call uncertain. V was trimmed by 3 bases and J by 13 bases, leaving 18 bases between them. CDR1 and CDR2 from the germline V gene are MNHEY and SMNVEV (reference sequence). The CDR3 has 13 amino acids. This CDR3 reads CASSFTVSALRTF. For the CDR3, the DNA is TGTGCCAGCAGTTTTACAGTATCGGCCCTGCGCACCTTC.

The gene calls are TRBV10-2 and TRBJ2-1; D unclear. V dropped 8 bases and J dropped 4 bases, with 6 bases sitting between them. CDR3 length: 11 residues. Germline CDR1 WSHSY, CDR2 SAAADI. CDR3: CASHQYNEQFF. The CDR3, as DNA: TGCGCCAGCCATCAGTACAATGAGCAGTTCTTC.

The rearrangement joins TRBV7-9 to TRBJ2-5; tentative D call: TRBD2 (6 bases). The CDR3 loop spans 15 amino acids. CDR1 and CDR2 (germline): SEHNR, FQNEAQ (reference sequence). Trimming took 3 bases from V and 1 from J, leaving 12 bases between them. CDR3 nucleotides: TGTGCCAGCAGCTTTGGGCGGGGTGTCCAAGAGACCCAGTACTTC. Its protein product is CASSFGRGVQETQYF.

The genes are TRBV11-1 and TRBJ1-1, with D possibly matching TRBD1 (5 bases). Germline V gene sequence: CDR1 SGHAT, CDR2 FQDESV (reference sequence). V dropped 8 bases and J dropped 0 bases, with 10 bases sitting between them. The CDR3 loop spans 13 amino acids. CDR3 region: CASLGTMNTEAFF. In DNA, the CDR3 is TGTGCCAGCCTGGGGACTATGAACACTGAAGCTTTCTTT.

This clone was recorded a few times. This chain links TRBV28 with TRBJ1-4; D might be TRBD1 (5 bases). V lost 6 bases and J 3 bases, leaving 8 bases between the germline ends. CDR3 length: 13 amino acids. Germline CDR1 MDHEN, CDR2 SYDVKM. The CDR3 sequence: CASRQDPNEKLFF. CDR3 nucleotides: TGTGCCAGCAGACAGGACCCTAATGAAAAACTGTTTTTT.

The chain uses TRBV4-2 and TRBJ2-3; TRBD1 agrees at 7 bases. With 0 bases clipped from V and 0 bases from J, the junction kept 6 bases outside the gene matches. CDR1 is LGHNA and CDR2 is YNFKEQ in the germline V gene. This CDR3 has 17 amino acids. DNA of the CDR3: TGTGCCAGCAGCCAAGACCCGGGACAGAGGAGCACAGATACGCAGTATTTT. It specifies CASSQDPGQRSTDTQYF.

A few counts support this clone. The chain links TRBV15 to TRBJ2-2; D remains unclear. Trimming took 0 bases from V and 1 from J, leaving 6 bases between them. The CDR3 has 15 residues. CDR1 and CDR2 (germline): LNHNV, YYDKDF (reference sequence). The CDR3 DNA reads TGTGCCACCAGCAGAGAAGCAGGGAACACCGGGGAGCTGTTTTTT. Residues: CATSREAGNTGELFF.

The chain employs TRBV4-3 and TRBJ1-1; D is unclear. Germline V gene data show CDR1 as LGHNA and CDR2 as YSLEER. The CDR3 spans 13 residues. The V end was cut by 4 bases, the J end by 1 base, with 7 bases between. CDR3 residues: CASSRVTNTEAFF. CDR3 DNA sequence: TGCGCCAGCAGCCGAGTTACGAACACTGAAGCTTTCTTT.

The V gene is TRBV28, the J gene TRBJ1-1, with D possibly matching TRBD1 (5 bases). CDR1 and CDR2 from the germline V gene are MDHEN and SYDVKM. V lost 3 bases to trimming and J lost 7 bases, with 21 bases between them. The CDR3 has 16 amino acids. The CDR3 coding sequence is TGTGCCAGCAGTTTTGGGGCGGCCTTAGGGAATAATGAAGCTTTCTTT. It specifies CASSFGAALGNNEAFF.

DNA for the CDR3: TGCAGCGTTCGGTCAGGGAGCAATCAGCCCCAGCATTTT. Translated, it gives CSVRSGSNQPQHF. The V and J genes are TRBV29-1 and TRBJ1-5, with D possibly matching TRBD1 (5 bases). Per the germline V gene, CDR1 is SQVTM and CDR2 is ANQGSEA. V was cut by 5 bases and J by 1 base, with 9 bases left in between. The CDR3 runs to 13 residues.

A single count supports this clone. V usage is TRBV27 and J usage is TRBJ1-1; tentative D call: TRBD1 (6 bases). V lost 1 base, J lost 4 bases, and 10 bases lay in between. The CDR3 is 14 amino acids. Germline CDR1 and CDR2: MNHEY and SMNVEV (reference sequence). In DNA, the CDR3 is TGTGCCAGCAGTTTATTAAGGGGGAGCACTGAAGCTTTCTTT. It yields the protein CASSLLRGSTEAFF.

The V call is TRBV30, the J call TRBJ2-2; D gene unclear. Germline-derived CDR1 and CDR2 are GTSNPN and SVGIG (reference sequence). This CDR3 region has 14 residues. V shed 0 bases and J shed 3 bases, with 8 bases lying between them. The CDR3 reads CAWSVLPYTGELFF. In DNA, the CDR3 is TGTGCCTGGAGTGTACTACCTTACACCGGGGAGCTGTTTTTT.

The V call is TRBV5-6, the J call TRBJ2-7; 10 bases align to TRBD1. CDR1 and CDR2 from the germline V gene are SGHDT and YYEEEE. J gave up 3 bases and V 4 bases, and 4 bases lay outside the gene matches. The CDR3 is 14 amino acids. The CDR3 region is CASSRQGAVYEQYF. The DNA of the CDR3 is TGTGCCAGCAGCAGACAGGGGGCGGTCTACGAGCAGTACTTC.

The chain joins TRBV5-1 to TRBJ2-3; TRBD2 aligns across 9 bases. The CDR3 consists of 14 residues. In germline, CDR1 is SGHRS, CDR2 YFSETQ. V shed 3 bases and J 5 bases; nucleotides not matched to a gene: 4. The CDR3 nucleotides read TGCGCCAGCAGCTCGGGACTAGCAAAAGATACGCAGTATTTT. Amino acids: CASSSGLAKDTQYF.

This rearrangement joins TRBV4-1 to TRBJ2-7, with a possible D match to TRBD1 (5 bases). The CDR3 totals 15 residues. Per germline, CDR1 MGHRA and CDR2 YSYEKL. V was shortened by 1 base and J by 3 bases, with 13 bases between the two germline ends. CDR3: CASSQASGSRYEQYF. The DNA for the CDR3 is TGCGCCAGCAGCCAAGCCTCAGGGTCCCGCTACGAGCAGTACTTC.

The chain has TRBV27 and TRBJ1-5; 11 bases fit TRBD1. The germline V gene has CDR1 MNHEY and CDR2 SMNVEV (reference sequence). This CDR3 has 15 amino acids. V lost 5 bases to trimming and J lost 4 bases; unmatched junction nucleotides: 4. The DNA of the CDR3 is TGTGCCAGCAGTGGGAGGGACAGGGGGAATCAGCCCCAGCATTTT. It yields the protein CASSGRDRGNQPQHF.

The rearrangement uses TRBV19 and TRBJ1-1; a weak D match, TRBD1 (5 bases). CDR1 and CDR2 (germline): LNHDA, SQIVND (reference sequence). V lost 3 bases, J lost 3 bases, and 11 bases lay in between. This CDR3 has 14 amino acids. CDR3 in amino acids: CASSIQGTDTEAFF. CDR3 DNA sequence: TGTGCCAGTAGTATCCAGGGAACGGACACTGAAGCTTTCTTT.

The chain couples TRBV5-6 to TRBJ1-1; maybe TRBD1 (5 bases). CDR3 length: 15 amino acids. V lost 2 bases and J 1 base, leaving 12 bases between the germline ends. The germline gives CDR1 SGHDT, CDR2 YYEEEE. The CDR3 reads CASSFGRTKNTEAFF. The CDR3 coding sequence is TGTGCCAGCAGCTTTGGACGGACAAAGAACACTGAAGCTTTCTTT.

There are a few counts of this clone. The genes are TRBV5-1 and TRBJ2-7; TRBD2 matches 12 bases. The junction had 6 bases not matched to a gene; V was cut back by 4 bases and J by 4 bases. Looked up from germline, CDR1 is SGHRS and CDR2 is YFSETQ. This CDR3 has 15 amino acids. The CDR3 spells CASSLRTSGEYEQYF. The CDR3, as DNA: TGCGCCAGCAGCCTGAGGACTAGCGGGGAGTACGAGCAGTACTTC.

As for this clone: The germline gene is not matched at one end of the junction; a read error may be the cause. The sample contains more than one DNA sequence encoding this CDR3. This chain joins TRBV6-5 and TRBJ1-5; TRBD1 matches at 9 bases. The CDR3 has 14 amino acids. The germline CDR1 and CDR2 sequences are MNHEY and SVGAGI. CDR3 bases: TGTGCCAGCAGTGCCGGGACAGGGAATCAGCCCCAGCATTTC. Protein: CASSAGTGNQPQHF.

The V gene is TRBV2, the J gene TRBJ1-1; TRBD1 is a possible D gene (6 bases). CDR1 is SNHLY, CDR2 FYNNEI, per germline. CDR3 length: 11 amino acids. Trimming shortened V by 6 bases and J by 9 bases, and 11 bases separated the two germline ends. DNA for the CDR3: TGTGCCAGCAGGTTACAGGGTCAAGCTTTCTTT. This sequence encodes CASRLQGQAFF.

This chain uses TRBV7-2 with TRBJ1-4, with 7 bases matching TRBD1. V gave up 5 bases and J gave up 7 bases; unmatched junction bases: 10. In germline, CDR1 is SGHTA, CDR2 FQGNSA. The CDR3 length is 15 residues. The CDR3 spells CASSASSGGSEKLFF. CDR3 DNA sequence: TGTGCCAGCAGCGCCTCTTCAGGGGGGAGTGAAAAACTGTTTTTT.

The CDR3 nucleotides are TGTGCCAGCAGCGTAGGTGCGGGGGCCAACGTCCTGACTTTC. Its protein product is CASSVGAGANVLTF. The gene calls are TRBV9 and TRBJ2-6; D gene ambiguous. Trimming took 0 bases from V and 4 from J, leaving 5 bases between them. The germline V gene encodes CDR1 SGDLS and CDR2 YYNGEE. The CDR3 spans 14 residues.

V gene TRBV7-2 combines with J gene TRBJ1-5; D unresolved. Germline CDR1 reads SGHTA; CDR2 reads FQGNSA. Trimming took 5 bases from V and 5 from J, leaving 10 bases between them. The CDR3 spans 13 residues. This CDR3 reads CASSRRSDQPQHF. In nucleotides, the CDR3 is TGTGCCAGCAGCCGTCGATCGGATCAGCCCCAGCATTTT.

The chain uses TRBV19 and TRBJ2-1, with D perhaps matching TRBD2 (5 bases). The germline V gene has CDR1 LNHDA and CDR2 SQIVND (reference sequence). This CDR3 spans 15 amino acids. Trimming shortened V by 1 base and J by 6 bases, and 13 bases separated the two germline ends. The CDR3 loop reads CASSIAGSLGNEQFF. The CDR3 DNA follows: TGTGCCAGTAGTATAGCGGGAAGTTTGGGCAATGAGCAGTTCTTC.

The rearrangement links TRBV28 to TRBJ2-5; 7 positions match TRBD1. Germline CDR1 reads MDHEN; CDR2 reads SYDVKM. CDR3 length: 15 residues. After removal of 2 bases from V and 3 bases from J, the junction contained 6 bases not matched to a gene. CDR3 sequence: CASSLRTTGKETQYF. CDR3 bases: TGTGCCAGCAGTTTACGGACGACAGGGAAAGAGACCCAGTACTTC.

As concerns this clone: No DNA is shown, since the ends of the CDR3 on it are uncertain; the CDR3 is the one TCRdb lists. The V gene is TRBV28, the J gene TRBJ2-2; the table's D call, TRBD2, was not checked against the DNA. A total of 13 residues make up the CDR3, ends included. From germline, CDR1 is MDHEN and CDR2 SYDVKM. CDR3 region: CASSSSNTGELFF.